The 31 T cell receptor beta chains reported below all come from one sample, sequenced in a study of Graves' ophthalmopathy and Graves' hyperthyroidism. Amplified material comprised TCR beta CDR3 regions derived from RNA transcripts. HTBI primers were employed in first-round RT-PCR, then a second-round multiplex PCR followed. TCRdb reprocessed the multiplex PCR reads via MiXCR and lists one record per CDR3 protein. The sample shows roughly 300,000 distinct CDR3 sequences, under 20% of them seen only once. Input material: peripheral blood. The origin of the receptors is an adult man with Graves' ophthalmopathy.

This clonotype was seen a few times. This chain links TRBV5-1 with TRBJ2-1, with TRBD1 matching 10 bases. CDR3 length: 18 amino acids. With 4 bases clipped from V and 4 bases from J, the junction kept 14 bases outside the gene matches. Germline lookup yields CDR1 SGHRS and CDR2 YFSETQ. CDR3 DNA sequence: TGCGCCAGCAGCCGCGGACCCCTGGACAGGGGGATTTACAATGAGCAGTTCTTC. It translates to CASSRGPLDRGIYNEQFF.

This clonotype appeared many times. V usage is TRBV27 and J usage is TRBJ1-1; 7 nucleotides match TRBD1. The germline V gene has CDR1 MNHEY and CDR2 SMNVEV (reference sequence). Trimming took 7 bases from V and 1 from J; bases not matched to a gene: 9. This CDR3 spans 15 amino acids. Here the CDR3 DNA reads TGTGCCAGCACGGGACATCGGACAGGGAACACTGAAGCTTTCTTT. It is translated as CASTGHRTGNTEAFF.

The sample holds many counts of this clonotype. The rearrangement uses TRBV4-1 and TRBJ1-1, with TRBD1 as a possible D gene (5 bases). V lost 0 bases, J lost 3 bases, and 26 bases lay in between. The CDR3 spans 20 residues. Germline values: CDR1 MGHRA, CDR2 YSYEKL. The CDR3 loop is CASSQDTPGPRGWEDTEAFF. The CDR3 bases are TGCGCCAGCAGCCAAGACACGCCGGGTCCCCGGGGCTGGGAGGACACTGAAGCTTTCTTT.

In its sample, this clonotype was seen many times. The chain recombines TRBV7-8 with TRBJ2-7; TRBD2 agrees at 9 bases. With V trimmed by 5 bases and J by 4 bases, 15 bases remained unmatched. CDR3 length: 17 amino acids. Germline lookup yields CDR1 SGHVS and CDR2 FQNEAQ. CDR3 residues: CASSPPPPSGVRYEQYF. CDR3 DNA sequence: TGTGCCAGCAGCCCGCCACCGCCTAGCGGGGTACGATACGAGCAGTACTTC. Based on the CDR3 plus reference TRBV7-8 and TRBJ2-7, the full variable domain is GAGVSQSPRYKVAKRGQDVALRCDPISGHVSLFWYQQALGQGPEFLTYFQNEAQLDKSGLPSDRFFAERPEGSVSTLKIQRTQQEDSAVYLCASSPPPPSGVRYEQYFGPGTRLTVT.

This clonotype was found many times. The chain uses TRBV30 and TRBJ1-1, with D uncertain. Per germline, CDR1 GTSNPN and CDR2 SVGIG (reference sequence). The V and J ends lost 3 bases and 3 bases respectively, with 11 bases between them. CDR3 length: 13 amino acids. The CDR3 reads CAWSLERDTEAFF. DNA of the CDR3: TGTGCCTGGAGCTTGGAGAGGGACACTGAAGCTTTCTTT.

The table lists this clonotype with many counts. V and J are TRBV6-2 or TRBV6-3 and TRBJ2-2, with 10 nucleotides matching TRBD2. CDR1 and CDR2 (germline): MNHEY, SVGEGT. This CDR3 comprises 15 residues. With V trimmed by 6 bases and J by 4 bases, 5 bases remained unmatched. The CDR3 DNA is TGTGCCAGCAGGGAGAGCGGGAGGGCCACCGGGGAGCTGTTTTTT. Its protein product is CASRESGRATGELFF.

Ten or more counts support this clonotype. The CDR3 DNA is TGTGCCAGCAGCTTAGGACAGGTCCGCAATCAGCCCCAGCATTTT. Encoded protein: CASSLGQVRNQPQHF. The gene calls are TRBV11-2 and TRBJ1-5, with D maybe TRBD1 (6 bases). Germline V gives CDR1 SGHAT, CDR2 FQNNGV. The germline V and J ends were trimmed by 1 base and 2 bases, with 9 bases remaining between them. The CDR3 has 15 amino acids. Full variable domain (missing parts from reference TRBV11-2 and TRBJ1-5): EAGVAQSPRYKIIEKRQSVAFWCNPISGHATLYWYQQILGQGPKLLIQFQNNGVVDDSQLPKDRFSAERLKGVDSTLKIQPAKLEDSAVYLCASSLGQVRNQPQHFGDGTRLSIL.

This clonotype was recorded a few times. The chain uses TRBV29-1 and TRBJ1-2, with D tentatively TRBD1 (5 bases). Germline V lookup: CDR1 SQVTM, CDR2 ANQGSEA. This CDR3 is built from 15 residues. Trimming removed 4 bases from V and 2 bases from J, with 17 bases in between. The CDR3 is CSVVVPAGRNYGYTF. In nucleotides, the CDR3 is TGCAGCGTTGTGGTACCCGCAGGGAGAAACTATGGCTACACCTTC. Full variable domain (outside the CDR3, taken from reference TRBV29-1 and TRBJ1-2): SAVISQKPSRDICQRGTSLTIQCQVDSQVTMMFWYRQQPGQSLTLIATANQGSEATYESGFVIDKFPISRPNLTFSTLTVSNMSPEDSSIYLCSVVVPAGRNYGYTFGSGTRLTVV.

Concerning this clonotype: A junction end diverges from the germline sequence, so it may reflect a read error. This chain uses TRBV6-2 or TRBV6-3 with TRBJ2-7; the D is unclear. Germline CDR1 and CDR2: MNHEY and SVGEGT. The CDR3 totals 11 residues. CDR3 loop: CASSYSGFTHF. CDR3 nucleotides: TGTGCCAGCAGTTACTCGGGGTTTACCCACTTC.

This rearrangement joins TRBV11-2 to TRBJ1-2, with a weak D call TRBD1 (5 bases). CDR1 is SGHAT, CDR2 FQNNGV, per germline. CDR3 size: 16 residues. V was shortened by 2 bases and J by 2 bases, with 15 bases between the two germline ends. The CDR3 region has the DNA TGTGCCAGCAGCTTAACAGGTGGCAGGCAGAACTATGGCTACACCTTC. Protein product: CASSLTGGRQNYGYTF.

This clonotype was counted between two and nine times. The germline gene is not matched at one end of the junction; a read error may be the cause. This sequence joins TRBV2 and TRBJ2-4; 7 positions agree with TRBD1. Germline V lookup: CDR1 SNHLY, CDR2 FYNNEI. The CDR3 has 12 residues. In DNA, the CDR3 is TGTGCCAGCAGTGAAATTCCGAGACAGGGCGACTTC. This encodes CASSEIPRQGDF.

This clonotype was counted many times. The chain uses TRBV28 and TRBJ1-6; D uncertain. Germline V gene sequence: CDR1 MDHEN, CDR2 SYDVKM. This CDR3 is 13 amino acids long. Trimming took 6 bases from V and 9 from J, leaving 12 bases between them. CDR3 nucleotides: TGTGCCAGCAGCCCTCCCGAGAGTTCACCCCTCCACTTT. It is translated as CASSPPESSPLHF.

This clonotype was observed many times. One end of the junction is discordant with germline, which a read error may explain. V usage is TRBV6-1 and J usage is TRBJ1-5; tentatively, D is TRBD1 (5 bases). The CDR3 is made up of 15 amino acids. Germline CDR1 is MNHNS and CDR2 is SASEGT. The CDR3 loop is CASSKAGSRLQPQHF. Here the CDR3 DNA reads TGTGCCAGCAGTAAAGCAGGGAGCCGGCTTCAGCCCCAGCATTTT.

This clonotype was picked up many times. This chain uses TRBV11-2 with TRBJ2-5; D remains unclear. Germline V gives CDR1 SGHAT, CDR2 FQNNGV. The CDR3 is 14 amino acids. V was shortened by 1 base and J by 10 bases, with 16 bases between the two germline ends. The chain's CDR3 is CASSLGSWPQDQYF. DNA for the CDR3: TGTGCCAGCAGCTTAGGGTCTTGGCCCCAGGACCAGTACTTC.

This clonotype showed up many times. The chain is built from TRBV6-2 or TRBV6-3 and TRBJ2-5; possibly TRBD1 or TRBD2 for D (5 bases each). This CDR3 is 15 amino acids long. Germline loops: CDR1 MNHEY, CDR2 SVGEGT. The germline V and J ends were trimmed by 7 bases and 4 bases, with 19 bases remaining between them. The CDR3 is CASTLPGPPPETQYF. The CDR3 DNA reads TGTGCCAGCACCCTCCCGGGACCTCCGCCAGAGACCCAGTACTTC.

In its sample, this clonotype was seen many times. The chain uses TRBV7-2 and TRBJ2-4; 8 nucleotides line up with TRBD2. The CDR3 is 16 amino acids. The V and J ends lost 2 bases and 7 bases, in that order; junction bases with no gene match: 10. Germline CDR1 and CDR2: SGHTA and FQGNSA. CDR3 in DNA: TGTGCCAGCAGCTTAACAACGGGGGGGAGTGTCAACATTCAGTACTTC. Its protein is CASSLTTGGSVNIQYF.

At least ten counts were recorded for this clonotype. One junction end does not reproduce the germline sequence, and a read error may be involved. The chain uses TRBV5-1 and TRBJ1-1; TRBD1 aligns across 8 bases. This CDR3 contains 12 residues. In germline, CDR1 is SGHRS, CDR2 YFSETQ. CDR3 loop: CAGSTGTGEAFF. The CDR3 DNA reads as TGCGCCGGCAGCACCGGGACAGGAGAAGCTTTCTTT.

This clonotype was observed at least ten times. The chain has TRBV5-1 and TRBJ2-7; no clear D. Germline values: CDR1 SGHRS, CDR2 YFSETQ. This CDR3 contains 14 residues. The V gene lost 0 bases and the J gene lost 3 bases, with 10 bases spanning the gap. As DNA, the CDR3 is TGCGCCAGCAGCTTGGCCAATGAAGGCTACGAGCAGTACTTC. Its protein product is CASSLANEGYEQYF.

The chain carries TRBV7-8 and TRBJ2-7; 13 nucleotides match TRBD2. The CDR3 is made up of 16 amino acids. Germline assignment: CDR1 SGHVS and CDR2 FQNEAQ. V lost 5 bases and J lost 1; bases outside the gene matches: 5. The CDR3 is CASSEPGLAGSYEQYF. The CDR3 region has the DNA TGTGCCAGCAGCGAACCGGGACTAGCGGGGTCCTACGAGCAGTACTTC.

The rearrangement links TRBV27 to TRBJ2-5; 7 nucleotides agree with TRBD2. This CDR3 region has 13 residues. V shed 6 bases, J shed 4 bases, and the junction held 5 bases outside the gene matches. Germline loops: CDR1 MNHEY, CDR2 SMNVEV (reference sequence). CDR3 nucleotides: TGTGCCAGCAGCGAGGGGAGGGGAGAGACCCAGTACTTC. Encoded protein: CASSEGRGETQYF.

Ten or more counts support this clonotype. The gene calls are TRBV29-1 and TRBJ2-5; the match to TRBD1 covers 9 bases. This CDR3 contains 15 residues. Germline V gene data show CDR1 as SQVTM and CDR2 as ANQGSEA. The V segment lost 0 bases and the J segment 4 bases; nucleotides outside the gene matches: 6. In DNA, the CDR3 is TGCAGCGTTGAAGATCGAGACAGGGGGGTAGAGACCCAGTACTTC. Translation: CSVEDRDRGVETQYF. Using reference TRBV29-1 and TRBJ2-5 for the parts outside the CDR3, the full variable domain is SAVISQKPSRDICQRGTSLTIQCQVDSQVTMMFWYRQQPGQSLTLIATANQGSEATYESGFVIDKFPISRPNLTFSTLTVSNMSPEDSSIYLCSVEDRDRGVETQYFGPGTRLLVL.

Ten or more counts support this clonotype. The V and J genes are TRBV7-2 and TRBJ1-1; unclear D gene. Germline V lookup: CDR1 SGHTA, CDR2 FQGNSA. Trimming removed 5 bases from V and 9 bases from J, with 16 bases in between. The CDR3 has 13 residues. Written as DNA, the CDR3 is TGTGCCAGCAGCCCAGACATGTCCCTTCAAGCTTTCTTT. Its translation: CASSPDMSLQAFF.

This clonotype was recorded at least ten times. The chain joins TRBV6-5 to TRBJ1-2, with 9 bases aligning to TRBD1. This CDR3 contains 16 residues. V lost 3 bases and J lost 2; bases outside the gene matches: 7. Per germline, CDR1 MNHEY and CDR2 SVGAGI. The CDR3, as DNA: TGTGCCAGCAGTTATGTCCTTACAGGGGGCAACTATGGCTACACCTTC. Translated, it gives CASSYVLTGGNYGYTF.

In its sample, this clonotype was seen many times. V is TRBV4-1 and J is TRBJ1-5; TRBD1 might be the D (5 bases). The V gene's germline CDR1 is MGHRA and CDR2 YSYEKL. The CDR3 contains 15 residues. Trimming took 1 base from V and 3 from J, leaving 10 bases between them. This CDR3 is CASSQVRGFNQPQHF. Written as DNA, the CDR3 is TGCGCCAGCAGCCAAGTTAGGGGTTTCAATCAGCCCCAGCATTTT.

This clonotype occurred many times. CDR3 sequence reads: CASSTRGQETQYF. The CDR3, as DNA: TGTGCCAGCAGCACGAGGGGTCAGGAGACCCAGTACTTC. The V call is TRBV2, the J call TRBJ2-5, with D possibly called TRBD1 or TRBD2 (5 bases each). Germline lookup yields CDR1 SNHLY and CDR2 FYNNEI. The CDR3 spans 13 residues. Trimming took 6 bases from V and 5 from J, leaving 13 bases between them.

At least ten counts were recorded for this clonotype. Likely a read error: the CDR3 ends without its conserved phenylalanine or tryptophan. The V and J genes are TRBV7-9 and TRBJ1-5; 7 bases agree with TRBD1. Germline CDR1 reads SEHNR; CDR2 reads FQNEAQ (reference sequence). Germline trimming cut 5 bases from V and 5 bases from J; bases unmatched to any gene: 9. This CDR3 has 15 residues. In DNA form, the CDR3 reads TGTGCCAGCAGCCAAGGACAGGCTGGCGATCAGCCCCAGCATCTT. Amino acids: CASSQGQAGDQPQHL.

This clonotype was picked up many times. This chain joins TRBV20-1 and TRBJ2-7, with 8 positions matching TRBD2. The V segment lost 4 bases and the J segment 3 bases; nucleotides outside the gene matches: 8. CDR3 size: 14 residues. The germline V gene has CDR1 DFQATT and CDR2 SNEGSKA (reference sequence). The CDR3: CSANKAGGNYEQYF. CDR3 DNA sequence: TGCAGTGCTAATAAGGCGGGAGGAAACTACGAGCAGTACTTC.

This clonotype was observed many times. This chain links TRBV4-3 with TRBJ1-1; D gene ambiguous. This CDR3 region has 14 residues. Trimming removed 1 base at V and 4 bases at J, with 10 bases between. Germline assignment: CDR1 LGHNA and CDR2 YSLEER. The CDR3 DNA follows: TGCGCCAGCAGCCAAGCCCTCGGCGGCACTGAAGCTTTCTTT. It encodes CASSQALGGTEAFF.

This clonotype appeared many times. The rearrangement uses TRBV5-1 and TRBJ1-6; D gene ambiguous. The CDR3 is 15 amino acids. CDR1 is SGHRS, CDR2 YFSETQ, per germline. V was clipped by 5 bases and J by 0 bases, with 9 bases between them. In nucleotides, the CDR3 is TGCGCCAGCAGTCAGGCAAGCTCCTATAATTCACCCCTCCACTTT. Translation: CASSQASSYNSPLHF.

The sample holds many counts of this clonotype. V and J are TRBV6-1 and TRBJ2-7; 9 bases align to TRBD1. The CDR3 runs 15 residues. Germline CDR1 is MNHNS and CDR2 is SASEGT. V lost 3 bases, J lost 9 bases, and 12 bases stayed unmatched. The CDR3 loop is CASSDLRDRVGWQYF. The CDR3 coding sequence is TGTGCCAGCAGTGACCTCCGGGACAGGGTTGGTTGGCAGTACTTC.

At least ten counts were recorded for this clonotype. The rearrangement uses TRBV11-2 and TRBJ2-5, with D perhaps matching TRBD1 (6 bases). Germline lookup yields CDR1 SGHAT and CDR2 FQNNGV. The CDR3 consists of 15 residues. The V and J ends lost 0 bases and 3 bases respectively, with 11 bases between them. CDR3 DNA: TGTGCCAGCAGCTTAGACAGGGGCGTCAAAGAGACCCAGTACTTC. Protein sequence: CASSLDRGVKETQYF. Combining the CDR3 with reference TRBV11-2 and TRBJ2-5 gives the whole variable domain EAGVAQSPRYKIIEKRQSVAFWCNPISGHATLYWYQQILGQGPKLLIQFQNNGVVDDSQLPKDRFSAERLKGVDSTLKIQPAKLEDSAVYLCASSLDRGVKETQYFGPGTRLLVL.